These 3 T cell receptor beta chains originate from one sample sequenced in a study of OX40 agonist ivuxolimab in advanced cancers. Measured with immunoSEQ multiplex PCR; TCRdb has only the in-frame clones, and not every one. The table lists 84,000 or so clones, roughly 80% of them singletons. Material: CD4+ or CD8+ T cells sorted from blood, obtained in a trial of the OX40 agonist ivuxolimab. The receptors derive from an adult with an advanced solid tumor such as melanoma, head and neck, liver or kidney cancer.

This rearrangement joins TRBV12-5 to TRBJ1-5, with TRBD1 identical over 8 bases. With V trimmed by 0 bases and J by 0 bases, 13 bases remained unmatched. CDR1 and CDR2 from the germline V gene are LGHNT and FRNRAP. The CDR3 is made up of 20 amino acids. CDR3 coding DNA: TGTGCTAGTGGTTTGGTTGGCGGGCAGGGGGCAAGGGGTAGCAATCAGCCCCAGCATTTT. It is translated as CASGLVGGQGARGSNQPQHF.

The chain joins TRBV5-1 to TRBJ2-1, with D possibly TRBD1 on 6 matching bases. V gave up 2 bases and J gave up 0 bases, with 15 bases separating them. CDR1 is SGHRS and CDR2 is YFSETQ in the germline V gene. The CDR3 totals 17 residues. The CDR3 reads CASSFGRGGVSYNEQFF. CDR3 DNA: TGCGCCAGCAGCTTCGGAAGAGGGGGAGTCTCCTACAATGAGCAGTTCTTC.

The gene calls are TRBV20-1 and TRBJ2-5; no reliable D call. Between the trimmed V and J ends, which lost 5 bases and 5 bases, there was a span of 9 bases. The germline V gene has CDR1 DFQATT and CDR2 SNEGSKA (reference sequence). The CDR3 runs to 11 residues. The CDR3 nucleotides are TGCAGTGCTTTACTTGGGGAGACCCAGTACTTC. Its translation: CSALLGETQYF.